This T cell receptor beta chain came from a study of beta chain features in type 1 diabetes. Expressed TCRB transcripts got sequenced, as all isolated RNA was reverse transcribed. Profiled with immunoSEQ multiplex PCR; TCRdb holds only in-frame clones, not every one. Of almost 350,000 clones detected, less than 10% appear once; the ten largest clones hold more than 0.4%. CDR1 and CDR2 (germline): SGHAT, FQNNGV. The CDR3 extends over 16 amino acids. The V segment lost 5 bases and the J segment 7 bases; nucleotides outside the gene matches: 12. There are a few counts of this clone. The sample consisted of central memory CD4+ T cells from blood. This chain joins TRBV11-2 and TRBJ2-5, with 11 bases fitting TRBD2. The sequence was obtained from a woman aged 18-30 years in good health. The chain's CDR3 is CASSPRLAGRVVTQYF. In nucleotides, the CDR3 is TGTGCCAGCAGCCCGCGACTAGCGGGAAGGGTGGTGACCCAGTACTTC.